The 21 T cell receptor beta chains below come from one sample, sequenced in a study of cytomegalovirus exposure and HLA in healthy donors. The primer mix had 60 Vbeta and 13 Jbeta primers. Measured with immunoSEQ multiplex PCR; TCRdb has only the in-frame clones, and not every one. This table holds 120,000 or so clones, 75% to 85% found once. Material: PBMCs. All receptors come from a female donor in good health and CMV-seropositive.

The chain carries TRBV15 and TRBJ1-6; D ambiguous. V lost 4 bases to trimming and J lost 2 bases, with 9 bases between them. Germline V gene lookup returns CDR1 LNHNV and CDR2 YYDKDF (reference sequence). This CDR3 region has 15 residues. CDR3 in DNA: TGTGCCACCAGCAAAGAGTTAACCTATAATTCACCCCTCCACTTT. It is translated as CATSKELTYNSPLHF. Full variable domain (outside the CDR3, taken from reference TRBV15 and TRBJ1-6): DAMVIQNPRYQVTQFGKPVTLSCSQTLNHNVMYWYQQKSSQAPKLLFHYYDKDFNNEADTPDNFQSRRPNTSFCFLDIRSPGLGDTAMYLCATSKELTYNSPLHFGNGTRLTVT.

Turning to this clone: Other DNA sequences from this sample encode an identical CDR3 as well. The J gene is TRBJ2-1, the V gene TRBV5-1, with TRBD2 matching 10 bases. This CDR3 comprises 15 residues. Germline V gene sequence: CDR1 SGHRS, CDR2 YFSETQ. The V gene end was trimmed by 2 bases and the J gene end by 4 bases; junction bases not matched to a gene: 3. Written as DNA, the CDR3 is TGCGCCAGCAGCTTACTAGCGGGGAGTTACAATGAGCAGTTCTTC. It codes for CASSLLAGSYNEQFF.

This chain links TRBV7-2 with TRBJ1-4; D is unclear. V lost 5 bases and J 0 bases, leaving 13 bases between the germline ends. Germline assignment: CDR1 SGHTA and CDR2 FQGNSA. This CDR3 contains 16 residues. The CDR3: CASSRGGPATNEKLFF. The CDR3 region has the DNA TGTGCCAGCAGCCGCGGTGGCCCTGCAACTAATGAAAAACTGTTTTTT. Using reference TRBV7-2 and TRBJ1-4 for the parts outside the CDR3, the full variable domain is GAGVSQSPSNKVTEKGKDVELRCDPISGHTALYWYRQSLGQGLEFLIYFQGNSAPDKSGLPSDRFSAERTGGSVSTLTIQRTQQEDSAVYLCASSRGGPATNEKLFFGSGTQLSVL.

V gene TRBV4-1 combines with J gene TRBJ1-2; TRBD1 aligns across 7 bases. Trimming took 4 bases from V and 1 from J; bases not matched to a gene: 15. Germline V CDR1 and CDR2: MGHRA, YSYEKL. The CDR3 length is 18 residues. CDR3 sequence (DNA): TGCGCCAGCAGCCTCCGTGAGGGGGCCAGTTCTATTAACTATGGCTACACCTTC. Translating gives CASSLREGASSINYGYTF.

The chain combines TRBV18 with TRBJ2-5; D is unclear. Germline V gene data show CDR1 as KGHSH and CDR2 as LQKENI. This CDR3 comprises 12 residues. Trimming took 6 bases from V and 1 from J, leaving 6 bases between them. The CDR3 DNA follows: TGTGCCAGCTCCCTTTCCCAAGAGACCCAGTACTTC. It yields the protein CASSLSQETQYF. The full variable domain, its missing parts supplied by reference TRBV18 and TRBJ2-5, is NAGVMQNPRHLVRRRGQEARLRCSPMKGHSHVYWYRQLPEEGLKFMVYLQKENIIDESGMPKERFSAEFPKEGPSILRIQQVVRGDSAAYFCASSLSQETQYFGPGTRLLVL.

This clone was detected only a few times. This CDR3 reads CAWSGQSVAGGPSSYNEQFF. DNA for the CDR3: TGTGCCTGGAGTGGACAGTCCGTAGCGGGGGGCCCCAGCTCCTACAATGAGCAGTTCTTC. This sequence joins TRBV30 and TRBJ2-1; TRBD2 agrees at 10 bases. The J segment lost 0 bases and the V segment lost 1 base, leaving 15 bases of the junction unmatched. The CDR3 sequence is 20 residues long. Germline V gives CDR1 GTSNPN, CDR2 SVGIG (reference sequence).

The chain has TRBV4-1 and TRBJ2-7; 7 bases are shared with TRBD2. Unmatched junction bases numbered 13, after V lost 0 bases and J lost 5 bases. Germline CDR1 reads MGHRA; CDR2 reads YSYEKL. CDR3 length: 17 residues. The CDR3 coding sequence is TGCGCCAGCAGCCAAGACGGCAGCGGGGTCGGATTGGACGAGCAGTACTTC. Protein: CASSQDGSGVGLDEQYF.

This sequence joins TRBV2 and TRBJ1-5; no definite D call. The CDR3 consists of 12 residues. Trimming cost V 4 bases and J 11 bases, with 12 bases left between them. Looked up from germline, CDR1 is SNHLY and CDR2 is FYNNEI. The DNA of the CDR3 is TGTGCCAGCAGTGCGCCCCCCGGAGCCCAGCATTTT. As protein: CASSAPPGAQHF.

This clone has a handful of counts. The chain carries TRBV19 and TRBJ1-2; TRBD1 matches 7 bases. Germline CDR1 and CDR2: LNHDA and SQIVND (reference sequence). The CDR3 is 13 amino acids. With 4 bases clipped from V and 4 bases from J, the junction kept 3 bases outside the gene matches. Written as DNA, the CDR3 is TGTGCCAGTAGTAGCGGACAGGCCTATGGCTACACCTTC. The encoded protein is CASSSGQAYGYTF.

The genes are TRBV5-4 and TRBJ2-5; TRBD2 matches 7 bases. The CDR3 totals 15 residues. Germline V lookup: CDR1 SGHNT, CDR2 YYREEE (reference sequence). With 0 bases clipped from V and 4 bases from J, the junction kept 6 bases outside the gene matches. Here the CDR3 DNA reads TGTGCCAGCAGCTTGGAACGGGGGAGGGTAGAGACCCAGTACTTC. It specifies CASSLERGRVETQYF. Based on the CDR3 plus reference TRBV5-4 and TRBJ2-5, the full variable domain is ETGVTQSPTHLIKTRGQQVTLRCSSQSGHNTVSWYQQALGQGPQFIFQYYREEENGRGNFPPRFSGLQFPNYSSELNVNALELDDSALYLCASSLERGRVETQYFGPGTRLLVL.

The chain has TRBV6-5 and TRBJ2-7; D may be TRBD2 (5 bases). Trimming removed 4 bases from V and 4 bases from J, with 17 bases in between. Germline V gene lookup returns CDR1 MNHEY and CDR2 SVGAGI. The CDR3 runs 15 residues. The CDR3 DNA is TGTGCCAGCAGTTCTCTCGGCCTAGCCGGTTACGAGCAGTACTTC. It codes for CASSSLGLAGYEQYF.

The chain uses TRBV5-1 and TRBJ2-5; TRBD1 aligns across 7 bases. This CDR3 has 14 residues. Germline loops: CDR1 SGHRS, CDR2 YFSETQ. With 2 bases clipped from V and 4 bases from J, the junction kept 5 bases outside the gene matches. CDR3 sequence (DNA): TGCGCCAGCAGCTTTACAGGGGCGACAGAGACCCAGTACTTC. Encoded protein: CASSFTGATETQYF.

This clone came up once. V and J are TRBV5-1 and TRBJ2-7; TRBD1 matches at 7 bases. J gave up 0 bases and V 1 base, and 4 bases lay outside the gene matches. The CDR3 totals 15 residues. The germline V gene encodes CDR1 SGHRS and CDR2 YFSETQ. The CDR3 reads CASSLKGGHSYEQYF. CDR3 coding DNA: TGCGCCAGCAGCTTGAAAGGGGGCCACTCCTACGAGCAGTACTTC.

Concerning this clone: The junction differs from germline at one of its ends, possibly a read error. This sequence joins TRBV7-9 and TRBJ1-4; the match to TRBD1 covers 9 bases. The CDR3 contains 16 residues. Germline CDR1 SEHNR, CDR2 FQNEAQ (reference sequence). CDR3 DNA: TGTTCCAGCAGCCCCAGTCGACAGGGGGCTAATGAAAAACTGTTTTTT. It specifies CSSSPSRQGANEKLFF.

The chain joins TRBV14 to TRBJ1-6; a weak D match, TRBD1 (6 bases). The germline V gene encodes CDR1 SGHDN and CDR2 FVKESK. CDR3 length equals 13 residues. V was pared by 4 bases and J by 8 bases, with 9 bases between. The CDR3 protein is CASSLSGDSPLHF. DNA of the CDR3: TGTGCCAGCAGCCTTTCAGGGGATTCACCCCTCCACTTT.

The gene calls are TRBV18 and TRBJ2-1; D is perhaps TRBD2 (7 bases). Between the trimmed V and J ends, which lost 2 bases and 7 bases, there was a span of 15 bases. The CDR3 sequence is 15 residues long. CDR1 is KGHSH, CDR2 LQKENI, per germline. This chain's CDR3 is CASSPNAGALNEQFF. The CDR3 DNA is TGTGCCAGCTCACCAAATGCGGGGGCCCTAAATGAGCAGTTCTTC.

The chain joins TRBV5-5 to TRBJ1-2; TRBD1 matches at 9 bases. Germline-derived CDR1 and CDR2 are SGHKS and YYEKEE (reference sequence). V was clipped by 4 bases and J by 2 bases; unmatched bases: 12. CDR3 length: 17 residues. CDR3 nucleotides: TGTGCCAGCAGCCTTGTACAGGGGGCGTCTAGGAACTATGGCTACACCTTC. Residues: CASSLVQGASRNYGYTF.

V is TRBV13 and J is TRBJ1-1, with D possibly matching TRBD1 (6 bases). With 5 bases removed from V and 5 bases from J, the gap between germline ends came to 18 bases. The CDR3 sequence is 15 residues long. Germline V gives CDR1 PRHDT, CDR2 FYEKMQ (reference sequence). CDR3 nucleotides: TGTGCCAGCAGCCACAGGCGGGGGGCGGCAACTGAAGCTTTCTTT. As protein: CASSHRRGAATEAFF.

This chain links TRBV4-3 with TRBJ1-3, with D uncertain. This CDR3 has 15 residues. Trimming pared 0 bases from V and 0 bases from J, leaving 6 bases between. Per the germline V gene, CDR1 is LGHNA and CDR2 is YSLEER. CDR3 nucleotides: TGCGCCAGCAGCCAAGACCGGTTCTCTGGAAACACCATATATTTT. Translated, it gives CASSQDRFSGNTIYF.

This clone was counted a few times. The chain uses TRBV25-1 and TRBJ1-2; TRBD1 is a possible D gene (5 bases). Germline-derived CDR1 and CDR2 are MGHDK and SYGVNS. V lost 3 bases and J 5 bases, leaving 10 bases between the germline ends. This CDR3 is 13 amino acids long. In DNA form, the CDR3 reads TGTGCCAGCAGTGACGACAGAATTTATGGCTACACCTTC. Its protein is CASSDDRIYGYTF.

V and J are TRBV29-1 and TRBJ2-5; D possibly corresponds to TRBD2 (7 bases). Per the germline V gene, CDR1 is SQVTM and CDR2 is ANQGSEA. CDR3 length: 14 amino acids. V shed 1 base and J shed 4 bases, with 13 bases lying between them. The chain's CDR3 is CSVEGGGAGETQYF. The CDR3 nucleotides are TGCAGCGTTGAAGGCGGGGGCGCCGGAGAGACCCAGTACTTC.